The 6 T cell receptor beta chains presented below share a single source sample, sequenced in a study of blood T cell repertoires in COVID-19 (dated by TCRdb to about 2020). Library preparation used the immunoSEQ multiplex PCR assay. Sourced from immuneACCESS, this table was stored by TCRdb with only in-frame sequences that have V and J called. A share of the clones is absent; for the studies checked, an unresolved V gene accounts for under half, and the remainder has no known explanation. The table for this sample lists roughly 15,000 clones; around 84% of them were counted only once. Of the sample, about a quarter is held by the ten largest clones. Sequenced input: peripheral blood. The receptors shown here come from a woman in her 50s with active or convalescent COVID-19.

The chain has TRBV19 and TRBJ1-4; 7 positions agree with TRBD1. Germline V gene sequence: CDR1 LNHDA, CDR2 SQIVND (reference sequence). The CDR3 runs to 13 residues. The V segment lost 7 bases and the J segment 8 bases; nucleotides outside the gene matches: 7. The chain's CDR3 is CASNRQGGEKLFF. CDR3 nucleotide sequence: TGTGCCAGTAATCGGCAGGGGGGCGAAAAACTGTTTTTT.

This chain joins TRBV28 and TRBJ2-5; 10 nucleotides line up with TRBD1. The CDR3 runs 16 residues. Germline CDR1 is MDHEN and CDR2 is SYDVKM. V shed 5 bases, J shed 9 bases, and the junction held 15 bases outside the gene matches. The CDR3 spells CASSQTGGRRFVAQYF. The CDR3 DNA sequence: TGTGCCAGCAGTCAGACAGGGGGCCGAAGATTTGTGGCCCAGTACTTC. Filled out from reference TRBV28 and TRBJ2-5, the complete variable domain reads DVKVTQSSRYLVKRTGEKVFLECVQDMDHENMFWYRQDPGLGLRLIYFSYDVKMKEKGDIPEGYSVSREKKERFSLILESASTNQTSMYLCASSQTGGRRFVAQYFGPGTRLLVL.

This chain links TRBV28 with TRBJ2-1; D is possibly TRBD2 (6 bases). CDR1 and CDR2 from the germline V gene are MDHEN and SYDVKM. This CDR3 region has 15 residues. Trimming left V 2 bases short and J 3 bases short, with 11 bases between. The CDR3 here is CASSLREIIYNEQFF. As DNA, the CDR3 is TGTGCCAGCAGTTTACGGGAGATAATCTACAATGAGCAGTTCTTC.

The CDR3 DNA is TGTGCCAGTAGTACGCCAGCTGGGGCCAGCAATCAGCCCCAGCATTTT. The encoded protein is CASSTPAGASNQPQHF. The chain couples TRBV19 to TRBJ1-5; a weak D match, TRBD1 (5 bases). The CDR3 contains 16 residues. V lost 4 bases to trimming and J lost 1 base, with 14 bases between them. Germline CDR1 is LNHDA and CDR2 is SQIVND (reference sequence).

The V and J genes are TRBV27 and TRBJ1-2, with a weak D call TRBD1 (6 bases). Deletions cut 4 bases from V and 4 bases from J, with 10 bases between. This CDR3 is 13 amino acids long. Germline CDR1 and CDR2: MNHEY and SMNVEV (reference sequence). CDR3 sequence (DNA): TGTGCCAGCAGTTATACAGGGTCCTATGGCTACACCTTC. This codes for CASSYTGSYGYTF.

The V gene is TRBV19, the J gene TRBJ2-7, with D possibly matching TRBD1 (6 bases). The CDR3 loop spans 16 amino acids. V was cut by 3 bases and J by 0 bases, with 15 bases left in between. Germline CDR1 LNHDA, CDR2 SQIVND (reference sequence). The CDR3 DNA sequence: TGTGCCAGTAGTATTTCTTGGGGGCCGAGCTCCTACGAGCAGTACTTC. Protein sequence: CASSISWGPSSYEQYF.